This record concerns one TCR beta chain sequence. Its antigen is as yet unknown. The entry originates in a study of cytomegalovirus exposure and HLA in healthy donors. The study, taken as a whole, reports: Reports described diagnosis of cytomegalovirus status by the classifier as highly specific and sensitive. While the bulk of TCR sequences proved rare, some public TCRs turned up in many donors. A few of the chains that were CMV-associated were confirmed in vitro to be specific for CMV antigens.

Deletions cut 5 bases from V and 3 bases from J, with 16 bases between. CDR3 length: 15 amino acids. The V gene's germline CDR1 is MNHEY and CDR2 SVGAGI. Some clones are missing from TCRdb's copy, which holds only in-frame ones; the method was immunoSEQ multiplex PCR. The profile shows under 200,000 clones, about nine tenths of them singletons. Sequencing was carried out using PBMCs. This sequence originates from a woman in her twenties or thirties in good health and CMV-seronegative. The V call is TRBV6-5, the J call TRBJ1-2; maybe TRBD1 (6 bases). CDR3: CASSKEQGSHYGYTF. The DNA for the CDR3 is TGTGCCAGCAGTAAAGAACAGGGATCACACTATGGCTACACCTTC.